This note documents a single T cell receptor beta chain sequence. No antigen is known for it. The V gene lost 4 bases and the J gene lost 4 bases, with 32 bases spanning the gap. Germline V gene sequence: CDR1 MDHEN, CDR2 SYDVKM. The CDR3 contains 20 residues. The record originates from a study of shared clonotypes between healthy human individuals. As for the study in general: Samples came from two female and a few male donors aged 18 to 49.

As defined, naive CD8 cells were CD45RO-negative and positively selected for CCR7, with terminally differentiated effector memory CD45RA+ cells excluded. Generated by immunoSEQ multiplex PCR, the TCRdb table keeps only in-frame clones and is missing some. The table shows about 800,000 clones, with around 96% occurring only once. Whole-study results and caveats: Generation probability values for non-shared clonotypes were lower than those for clonotypes shared by all four donors. Among a few donors, roughly 5.5% of naive CD4 clonotypes were found in common.

The origin of this receptor is a man aged 25-40 years in good health. V is TRBV28 and J is TRBJ2-7; D call uncertain. The sequencing input was naive CD8+ T cells sorted from blood. The CDR3 region is CASSSDRVPEATRKVYEQYF. The DNA for the CDR3 is TGTGCCAGCAGTTCCGATAGGGTCCCAGAGGCGACACGCAAGGTATACGAGCAGTACTTC.